This passage covers 6 T cell receptor beta chains from one sample sequenced in a study of blood T cell repertoires in COVID-19. Assay used: immunoSEQ multiplex PCR; TCRdb lists only in-frame clones, some missing. Among about 290,000 clones listed, 70% to 90% were seen once. Source material: peripheral blood. Receptors were obtained from a woman between 45 and 65 years old with active or convalescent COVID-19.

The chain links TRBV10-1 to TRBJ2-3, with 7 nucleotides matching TRBD2. The CDR3 runs to 17 residues. The junction had 20 bases not matched to a gene; V was cut back by 6 bases and J by 8 bases. The germline V gene encodes CDR1 WNHNN and CDR2 SYGVQD (reference sequence). In DNA form, the CDR3 reads TGCGCCAGCAGAGAACGGCGGGAGTCTTTTTACGGTGGTACGCAGTATTTT. It translates to CASRERRESFYGGTQYF.

A few counts support this clone. This rearrangement joins TRBV7-9 to TRBJ2-7; D might be TRBD1 (6 bases). Germline lookup yields CDR1 SEHNR and CDR2 FQNEAQ (reference sequence). The CDR3 totals 12 residues. Between the trimmed V and J ends, which lost 8 bases and 4 bases, there was a span of 12 bases. The CDR3 DNA follows: TGTGCCAGCGGTGGCAGGGGTTACGAGCAGTACTTC. Translating it yields CASGGRGYEQYF. Using reference TRBV7-9 and TRBJ2-7 for the parts outside the CDR3, the full variable domain is DTGVSQNPRHKITKRGQNVTFRCDPISEHNRLYWYRQTLGQGPEFLTYFQNEAQLEKSRLLSDRFSAERPKGSFSTLEIQRTEQGDSAMYLCASGGRGYEQYFGPGTRLTVT.

The V gene is TRBV6-4, the J gene TRBJ1-5; 8 nucleotides match TRBD1. Germline loops: CDR1 MRHNA, CDR2 SNTAGT. This CDR3 comprises 15 residues. J was trimmed by 5 bases and V by 0 bases; bases with no gene match: 3. CDR3 amino acids: CASSDSRTGYQPQHF. The CDR3 DNA reads TGTGCCAGCAGTGACTCCCGGACAGGGTATCAGCCCCAGCATTTT.

This chain links TRBV4-1 with TRBJ1-3; 7 nucleotides align to TRBD1. The CDR3 totals 17 residues. Germline V gene data show CDR1 as MGHRA and CDR2 as YSYEKL. V gave up 3 bases and J gave up 0 bases; unmatched junction bases: 8. CDR3: CASSHKQGPPSGNTIYF. CDR3 nucleotides: TGCGCCAGCAGCCACAAACAGGGGCCCCCCTCTGGAAACACCATATATTTT.

The chain couples TRBV27 to TRBJ2-1; TRBD2 matches 13 bases. This CDR3 region has 18 residues. Germline V lookup: CDR1 MNHEY, CDR2 SMNVEV (reference sequence). J lost 10 bases, V lost 2 bases, and 14 bases had no gene match. The CDR3 spells CASSLRGGLAGRVREQFF. CDR3 coding DNA: TGTGCCAGCAGTTTAAGAGGGGGACTAGCGGGAAGGGTAAGGGAGCAGTTCTTC.

The chain employs TRBV30 and TRBJ1-6, with a tentative D call TRBD1 (6 bases). The germline gives CDR1 GTSNPN, CDR2 SVGIG (reference sequence). Between the trimmed V and J ends, which lost 2 bases and 8 bases, there was a span of 13 bases. This CDR3 region has 14 residues. For the CDR3, the DNA is TGTGCCTGGAGTCCTATCAGGACAGATTCACCCCTCCACTTT. This gives the protein CAWSPIRTDSPLHF.